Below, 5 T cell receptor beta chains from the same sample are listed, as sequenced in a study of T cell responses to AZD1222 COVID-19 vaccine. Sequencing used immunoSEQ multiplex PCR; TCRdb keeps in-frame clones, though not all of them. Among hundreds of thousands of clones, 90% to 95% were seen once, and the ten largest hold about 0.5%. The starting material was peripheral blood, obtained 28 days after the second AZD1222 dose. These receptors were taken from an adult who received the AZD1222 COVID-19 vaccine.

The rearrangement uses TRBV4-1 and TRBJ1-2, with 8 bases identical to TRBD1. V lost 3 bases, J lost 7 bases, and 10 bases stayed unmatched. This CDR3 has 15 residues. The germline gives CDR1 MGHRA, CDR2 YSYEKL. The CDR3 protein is CASSHNGQGRAGYTF. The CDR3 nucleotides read TGCGCCAGCAGCCACAACGGACAGGGAAGGGCTGGCTACACCTTC.

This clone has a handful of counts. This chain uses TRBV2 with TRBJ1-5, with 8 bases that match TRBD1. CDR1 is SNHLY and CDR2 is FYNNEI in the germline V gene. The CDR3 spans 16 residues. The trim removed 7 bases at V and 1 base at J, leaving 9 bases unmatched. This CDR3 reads CASKYLGQGSNQPQHF. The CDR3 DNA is TGTGCCAGCAAGTACTTAGGACAGGGCAGCAATCAGCCCCAGCATTTT. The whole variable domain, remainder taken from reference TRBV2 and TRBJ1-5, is EPEVTQTPSHQVTQMGQEVILRCVPISNHLYFYWYRQILGQKVEFLVSFYNNEISEKSEIFDDQFSVERPDGSNFTLKIRSTKLEDSAMYFCASKYLGQGSNQPQHFGDGTRLSIL.

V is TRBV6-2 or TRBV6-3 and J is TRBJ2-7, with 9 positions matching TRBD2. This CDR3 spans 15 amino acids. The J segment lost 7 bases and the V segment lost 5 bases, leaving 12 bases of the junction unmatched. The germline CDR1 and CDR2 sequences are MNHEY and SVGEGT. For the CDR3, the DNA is TGTGCCAGCAGTAACCTAAGCGGGAGGCCGGGGGAGCAGTACTTC. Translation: CASSNLSGRPGEQYF.

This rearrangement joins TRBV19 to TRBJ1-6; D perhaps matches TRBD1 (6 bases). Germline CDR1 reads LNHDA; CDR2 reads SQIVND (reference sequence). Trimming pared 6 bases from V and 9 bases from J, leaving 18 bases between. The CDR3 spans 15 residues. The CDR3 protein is CASSTSGESISPLHF. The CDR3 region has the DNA TGTGCCAGTAGCACCTCAGGGGAATCTATTTCACCCCTCCACTTT.

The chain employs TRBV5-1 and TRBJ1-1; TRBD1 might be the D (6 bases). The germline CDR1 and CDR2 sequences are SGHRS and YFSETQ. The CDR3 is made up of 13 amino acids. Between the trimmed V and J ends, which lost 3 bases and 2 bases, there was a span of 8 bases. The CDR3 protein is CASSSDSNTEAFF. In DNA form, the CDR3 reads TGCGCCAGCAGCTCGGACAGTAACACTGAAGCTTTCTTT.